Presented here are 5 T cell receptor beta chains from one specimen sequenced in a study of blood T cell repertoires in COVID-19. Here immunoSEQ multiplex PCR was the method, and the copy in TCRdb shows in-frame clones only, minus some. Here the sample spans approximately 110,000 clones, about 85% being singletons. The sequenced material came from peripheral blood. All receptors come from a woman older than 75 with COVID-19, enrolled during active disease.

The gene calls are TRBV10-3 and TRBJ1-1; 9 bases map to TRBD1. The V gene end was trimmed by 2 bases and the J gene end by 4 bases; junction bases not matched to a gene: 8. Germline assignment: CDR1 ENHRY and CDR2 SYGVKD. The CDR3 has 16 residues. The CDR3 sequence is CAISEELGQGPTEAFF. The CDR3 DNA follows: TGTGCCATCAGTGAGGAGTTAGGACAGGGGCCCACTGAAGCTTTCTTT.

The CDR3 DNA reads TGTGCCAGCAGTTACCAGACAGGGGGCAATTCACCCCTCCACTTT. It encodes CASSYQTGGNSPLHF. The rearrangement links TRBV6-2 or TRBV6-3 to TRBJ1-6, with 10 positions matching TRBD1. CDR3 length: 15 amino acids. J was trimmed by 7 bases and V by 2 bases; bases with no gene match: 2. Germline values: CDR1 MNHEY, CDR2 SVGEGT.

This chain uses TRBV7-6 with TRBJ2-1; 12 nucleotides align to TRBD2. This CDR3 contains 15 residues. V trimming: 6 bases; J trimming: 5 bases; junction bases outside the gene matches: 5. Germline V gene sequence: CDR1 SGHVS, CDR2 FNYEAQ. CDR3 DNA sequence: TGTGCCAGCAGTTTGACTAGCGGGGGTAACAATGAGCAGTTCTTC. Residues: CASSLTSGGNNEQFF.

The V and J genes are TRBV7-2 and TRBJ1-6; D possibly corresponds to TRBD1 (5 bases). The V end was cut by 5 bases, the J end by 3 bases, with 5 bases between. Germline values: CDR1 SGHTA, CDR2 FQGNSA. The CDR3 length is 13 residues. The CDR3 bases are TGTGCCAGCAGCGGACACTATAATTCACCCCTCCACTTT. Protein product: CASSGHYNSPLHF. The complete variable domain, with remaining parts taken from reference TRBV7-2 and TRBJ1-6, reads GAGVSQSPSNKVTEKGKDVELRCDPISGHTALYWYRQSLGQGLEFLIYFQGNSAPDKSGLPSDRFSAERTGGSVSTLTIQRTQQEDSAVYLCASSGHYNSPLHFGNGTRLTVT.

This chain links TRBV15 with TRBJ2-7, with D tentatively TRBD1 (5 bases). V shed 4 bases and J shed 5 bases, with 12 bases lying between them. Germline loops: CDR1 LNHNV, CDR2 YYDKDF (reference sequence). This CDR3 is built from 13 residues. In DNA form, the CDR3 reads TGTGCCACCAGCACAGGGTTTTTTGACGAGCAGTACTTC. It codes for CATSTGFFDEQYF.